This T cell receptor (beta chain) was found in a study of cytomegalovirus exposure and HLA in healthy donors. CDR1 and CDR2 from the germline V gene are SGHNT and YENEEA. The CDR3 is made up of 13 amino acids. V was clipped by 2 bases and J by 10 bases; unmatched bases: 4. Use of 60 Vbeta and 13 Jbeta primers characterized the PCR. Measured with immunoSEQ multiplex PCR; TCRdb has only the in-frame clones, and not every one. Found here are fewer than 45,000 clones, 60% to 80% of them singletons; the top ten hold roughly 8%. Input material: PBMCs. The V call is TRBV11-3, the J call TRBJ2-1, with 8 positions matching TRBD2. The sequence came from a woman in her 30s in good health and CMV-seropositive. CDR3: CASSLFGGDEQFF. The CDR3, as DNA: TGTGCCAGCAGCTTATTCGGGGGGGACGAGCAGTTCTTC.